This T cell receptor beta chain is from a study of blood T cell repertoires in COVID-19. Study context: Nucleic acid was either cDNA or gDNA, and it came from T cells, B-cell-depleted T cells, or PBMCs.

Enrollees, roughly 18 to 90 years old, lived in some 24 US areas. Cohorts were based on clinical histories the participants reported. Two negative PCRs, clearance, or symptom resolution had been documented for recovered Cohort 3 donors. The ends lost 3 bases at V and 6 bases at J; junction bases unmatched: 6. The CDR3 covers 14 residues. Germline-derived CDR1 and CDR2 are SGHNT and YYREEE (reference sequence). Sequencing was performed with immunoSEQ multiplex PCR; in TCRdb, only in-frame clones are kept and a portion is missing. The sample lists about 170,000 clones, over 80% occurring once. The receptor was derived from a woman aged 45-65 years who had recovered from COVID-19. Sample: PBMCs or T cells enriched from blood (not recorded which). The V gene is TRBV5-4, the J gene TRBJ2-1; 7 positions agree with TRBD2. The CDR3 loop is CASSSGGPLNEQFF. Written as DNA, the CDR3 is TGTGCCAGCAGCTCGGGGGGACCGCTCAATGAGCAGTTCTTC.